The clone carrying this T cell receptor beta chain was seen a handful of times. What it binds is not known. The germline gives CDR1 SEHNR, CDR2 FQNEAQ (reference sequence). V was shortened by 0 bases and J by 1 base, with 6 bases between the two germline ends. CDR3 length: 14 amino acids. Unique molecular identifiers were attached to individual cDNA molecules. One entry per CDR3 protein results from TCRdb running MiXCR on the 5' RACE reads. The table lists around 77,000 distinct CDR3 sequences, roughly 12% of them singletons, with 15% to 18% in the top ten. These data are taken from a study of early T cells in non-severe SARS-CoV-2 infection. For the study at large: The input, bulk RNA from unsorted whole blood, was sequenced, and chains were unpaired. General study findings and limits: The matching step, a VDJdb search, favored anti-spike CD8 responses and missed private and CD4 specificities.

The TCR sequence derives from an adult who was a healthcare worker with PCR-confirmed SARS-CoV-2 infection or an uninfected control (not recorded which). The donor label of this sample is uncertain. Sequencing was performed on whole blood, taken at baseline. The chain combines TRBV7-9 with TRBJ1-1; D unresolved. CDR3 nucleotide sequence: TGTGCCAGCAGCTTAGCTGGCGGGAACACTGAAGCTTTCTTT. This gives the protein CASSLAGGNTEAFF.